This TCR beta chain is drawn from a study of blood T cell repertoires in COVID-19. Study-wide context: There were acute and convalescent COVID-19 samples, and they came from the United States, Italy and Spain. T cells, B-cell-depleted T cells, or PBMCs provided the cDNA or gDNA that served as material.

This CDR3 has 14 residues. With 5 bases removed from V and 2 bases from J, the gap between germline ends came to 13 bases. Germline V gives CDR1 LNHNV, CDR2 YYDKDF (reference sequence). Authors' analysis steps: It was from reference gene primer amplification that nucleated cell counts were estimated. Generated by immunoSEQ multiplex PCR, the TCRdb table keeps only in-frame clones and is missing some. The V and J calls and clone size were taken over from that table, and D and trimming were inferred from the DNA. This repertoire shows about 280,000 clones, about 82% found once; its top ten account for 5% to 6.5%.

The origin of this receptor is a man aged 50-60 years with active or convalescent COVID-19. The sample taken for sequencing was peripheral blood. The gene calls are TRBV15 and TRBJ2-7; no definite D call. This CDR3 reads CATSPRQVTYEQYF. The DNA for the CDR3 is TGTGCCACCAGCCCCCGGCAGGTAACCTACGAGCAGTACTTC. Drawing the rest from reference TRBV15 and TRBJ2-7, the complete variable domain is DAMVIQNPRYQVTQFGKPVTLSCSQTLNHNVMYWYQQKSSQAPKLLFHYYDKDFNNEADTPDNFQSRRPNTSFCFLDIRSPGLGDTAMYLCATSPRQVTYEQYFGPGTRLTVT.